This entry features one TCR beta chain sequence. Its antigen is undetermined. V shed 6 bases and J shed 4 bases, with 9 bases lying between them. CDR3 length: 13 amino acids. Time point in this sample: persistent/refractory GD, antithyroid drugs over 5 years with positive TRAb. TCR sequences were obtained from RNA taken from PBMCs. To make TCR beta libraries, researchers used iRepertoire HTBI primers and Arm-PCR of CDR3 regions. TCRdb used MiXCR to reprocess the multiplex PCR reads, holding one entry per CDR3 protein. The sample contains some 330,000 distinct CDR3 sequences, roughly 23% of which appear only once. The data were obtained in a study of regulatory T cells in long-lasting Graves disease. Turning to the study itself: Positivity for TSH receptor antibodies plus over 5 years of antithyroid drugs meant persistent Graves' disease. Whole-study findings and limits: Reduced TCR diversity was observed in persistent Graves' patients versus newly diagnosed patients.

The sequencing used peripheral blood mononuclear cells (PBMCs), collected when the disease was refractory, from a patient treated with antithyroid drugs. This TCR was sampled from a woman in her forties with Graves disease. V is TRBV12-3 or TRBV12-4 and J is TRBJ2-2; no firm D call. The CDR3 sequence: CASSLKSTGELFF. CDR3 bases: TGTGCCAGCAGCTTAAAGAGCACCGGGGAGCTGTTTTTT.